Each of the 16 T cell receptor beta chains below was sequenced from the same sample in a study of T cell changes during pregnancy in multiple sclerosis (dated by TCRdb to about 2019). The library was prepared using the immunoSEQ multiplex PCR assay. TCRdb limited this immuneACCESS table to in-frame rearrangements with V and J called. A share of clones is missing; checked studies link under half to unresolved V genes, and the rest is unexplained. The sample data list 38,000 or so clones, and 75% to 95% of these were observed just once. The leading ten clones occupy 0.43% of the sample. Material: CD4+ T cells from peripheral blood mononuclear cells, obtained in the third trimester of pregnancy. Receptor source: a female donor with multiple sclerosis, enrolled in a pregnancy study.

This chain joins TRBV28 and TRBJ2-3; weak D call: TRBD2 (6 bases). V was cut by 6 bases and J by 0 bases, with 16 bases left in between. Germline CDR1 reads MDHEN; CDR2 reads SYDVKM. CDR3 length equals 16 residues. The CDR3 loop reads CASREFSGTSTDTQYF. The CDR3 nucleotides read TGTGCCAGCAGAGAGTTTAGCGGTACTAGCACAGATACGCAGTATTTT.

The V gene is TRBV5-6, the J gene TRBJ2-2; D gene unclear. Germline loops: CDR1 SGHDT, CDR2 YYEEEE. The CDR3 length is 12 residues. V was pared by 1 base and J by 7 bases, with 5 bases between. The CDR3 loop reads CASSLIVGELFF. The CDR3 DNA follows: TGTGCCAGCAGCTTGATCGTCGGGGAGCTGTTTTTT.

This clone has only one observation. The rearrangement links TRBV5-1 to TRBJ1-1; D call uncertain. V was trimmed by 1 base and J by 1 base, leaving 8 bases between them. Germline assignment: CDR1 SGHRS and CDR2 YFSETQ. This CDR3 is built from 14 residues. CDR3: CASSLTVTNTEAFF. DNA for the CDR3: TGCGCCAGCAGCTTGACAGTTACGAACACTGAAGCTTTCTTT. Full variable domain (outside the CDR3, taken from reference TRBV5-1 and TRBJ1-1): KAGVTQTPRYLIKTRGQQVTLSCSPISGHRSVSWYQQTPGQGLQFLFEYFSETQRNKGNFPGRFSGRQFSNSRSEMNVSTLELGDSALYLCASSLTVTNTEAFFGQGTRLTVV.

This clone was observed a few times. The chain uses TRBV19 and TRBJ2-7; 7 positions match TRBD2. Germline CDR1 LNHDA, CDR2 SQIVND (reference sequence). J lost 7 bases, V lost 5 bases, and 14 bases had no gene match. This CDR3 has 15 residues. As DNA, the CDR3 is TGTGCCAGTAGTTGGGGGAGGGTCCCTCTCGATGAGCAGTACTTC. This sequence encodes CASSWGRVPLDEQYF.

The gene calls are TRBV5-1 and TRBJ2-3; 7 nucleotides match TRBD1. The ends lost 0 bases at V and 4 bases at J; junction bases unmatched: 11. This CDR3 is 17 amino acids long. Germline CDR1 is SGHRS and CDR2 is YFSETQ. In DNA form, the CDR3 reads TGCGCCAGCAGCTTGGCCACAGGGGCCGTGCGCTCAGATACGCAGTATTTT. This gives the protein CASSLATGAVRSDTQYF.

V and J are TRBV2 and TRBJ1-5, with 7 nucleotides matching TRBD1. CDR1 is SNHLY and CDR2 is FYNNEI in the germline V gene. J lost 4 bases, V lost 7 bases, and 10 bases had no gene match. This CDR3 contains 15 residues. As DNA, the CDR3 is TGTGCCAGCACCAAAGAGTCGGGACAGAATCAGCCCCAGCATTTT. Protein: CASTKESGQNQPQHF. Filled out from reference TRBV2 and TRBJ1-5, the complete variable domain reads EPEVTQTPSHQVTQMGQEVILRCVPISNHLYFYWYRQILGQKVEFLVSFYNNEISEKSEIFDDQFSVERPDGSNFTLKIRSTKLEDSAMYFCASTKESGQNQPQHFGDGTRLSIL.

The chain uses TRBV5-1 and TRBJ2-1, with 9 nucleotides matching TRBD2. V lost 4 bases, J lost 0 bases, and 5 bases stayed unmatched. Germline CDR1 is SGHRS and CDR2 is YFSETQ. The CDR3 loop spans 16 amino acids. CDR3 residues: CASSRLAGSSYNEQFF. The CDR3 DNA reads as TGCGCCAGCAGCCGTCTAGCGGGAAGCTCCTACAATGAGCAGTTCTTC.

This sequence joins TRBV12-5 and TRBJ1-1; 10 positions match TRBD1. V was clipped by 7 bases and J by 5 bases; unmatched bases: 7. The length of the CDR3 is 14 residues. The germline V gene encodes CDR1 LGHNT and CDR2 FRNRAP. The CDR3, as DNA: TGTGCTAGTGCCATGGGACAGGGGTATACTGAAGCTTTCTTT. Translated, it gives CASAMGQGYTEAFF.

The V and J genes are TRBV13 and TRBJ2-1, with D maybe TRBD2 (5 bases). The CDR3 has 15 amino acids. The V end lost 5 bases, the J end lost 6 bases, and 17 bases lay between the germline ends. CDR1 and CDR2 (germline): PRHDT, FYEKMQ (reference sequence). CDR3 sequence (DNA): TGTGCCAGCAGCGCGACGGGAAAGTGGGGCAATGAGCAGTTCTTC. This encodes CASSATGKWGNEQFF.

The gene calls are TRBV28 and TRBJ2-4; no definite D call. The ends were cut back, 3 bases at V and 0 bases at J, with 12 bases in the middle. This CDR3 has 16 residues. Germline CDR1 and CDR2: MDHEN and SYDVKM. For the CDR3, the DNA is TGTGCCAGCAGTTTTTGGCTTACCTTAGCCAAAAACATTCAGTACTTC. Its protein product is CASSFWLTLAKNIQYF.

The chain carries TRBV2 and TRBJ1-2, with D hard to call. From germline, CDR1 is SNHLY and CDR2 FYNNEI. The CDR3 totals 16 residues. Trimming removed 1 base from V and 3 bases from J, with 15 bases in between. CDR3 sequence (DNA): TGTGCCAGCAGTGAAGGACTTAACGCGGGATACTATGGCTACACCTTC. Translating gives CASSEGLNAGYYGYTF.

This chain connects TRBV6-6 to TRBJ1-2; D is perhaps TRBD1 (5 bases). V shed 2 bases and J shed 8 bases, with 9 bases lying between them. CDR3 length: 12 amino acids. Germline V gene lookup returns CDR1 MNHNY and CDR2 SVGAGI (reference sequence). CDR3 DNA sequence: TGTGCCAGCAGTTACGCGGGGACCGGCTACACCTTC. This gives the protein CASSYAGTGYTF.

CDR3: CASSFPVPRTGVDEQFF. The CDR3 DNA sequence: TGTGCCAGCAGTTTCCCCGTCCCTAGGACAGGGGTGGATGAGCAGTTCTTC. This rearrangement joins TRBV28 to TRBJ2-1; TRBD1 aligns across 9 bases. CDR1 is MDHEN and CDR2 is SYDVKM in the germline V gene. V gave up 3 bases and J gave up 8 bases; unmatched junction bases: 14. The CDR3 is 17 residues long. Together with reference TRBV28 and TRBJ2-1, the CDR3 gives the full variable domain: DVKVTQSSRYLVKRTGEKVFLECVQDMDHENMFWYRQDPGLGLRLIYFSYDVKMKEKGDIPEGYSVSREKKERFSLILESASTNQTSMYLCASSFPVPRTGVDEQFFGPGTRLTVL.

This chain connects TRBV5-1 to TRBJ2-1; maybe TRBD2 (6 bases). The V gene's germline CDR1 is SGHRS and CDR2 YFSETQ. Trimming removed 3 bases from V and 9 bases from J, with 13 bases in between. The CDR3 loop spans 13 amino acids. Here the CDR3 DNA reads TGCGCCAGCAGCTGGGGGACTGCGGTTGAGCAGTTCTTC. This codes for CASSWGTAVEQFF.

V gene TRBV5-1 combines with J gene TRBJ1-2, with 10 positions matching TRBD1. With V trimmed by 0 bases and J by 4 bases, 9 bases remained unmatched. The germline CDR1 and CDR2 sequences are SGHRS and YFSETQ. The CDR3 length is 17 residues. This CDR3 reads CASSLGDRGTLGYGYTF. In DNA, the CDR3 is TGCGCCAGCAGCTTGGGGGACAGGGGAACTTTGGGCTATGGCTACACCTTC.

The chain links TRBV28 to TRBJ1-3; D unclear. The CDR3 has 15 amino acids. Germline CDR1 reads MDHEN; CDR2 reads SYDVKM. Between the trimmed V and J ends, which lost 3 bases and 4 bases, there was a span of 13 bases. CDR3 sequence reads: CASSFAYNLGNTIYF. Written as DNA, the CDR3 is TGTGCCAGCAGTTTCGCCTATAACCTAGGAAACACCATATATTTT. The full variable domain, its missing parts supplied by reference TRBV28 and TRBJ1-3, is DVKVTQSSRYLVKRTGEKVFLECVQDMDHENMFWYRQDPGLGLRLIYFSYDVKMKEKGDIPEGYSVSREKKERFSLILESASTNQTSMYLCASSFAYNLGNTIYFGEGSWLTVV.